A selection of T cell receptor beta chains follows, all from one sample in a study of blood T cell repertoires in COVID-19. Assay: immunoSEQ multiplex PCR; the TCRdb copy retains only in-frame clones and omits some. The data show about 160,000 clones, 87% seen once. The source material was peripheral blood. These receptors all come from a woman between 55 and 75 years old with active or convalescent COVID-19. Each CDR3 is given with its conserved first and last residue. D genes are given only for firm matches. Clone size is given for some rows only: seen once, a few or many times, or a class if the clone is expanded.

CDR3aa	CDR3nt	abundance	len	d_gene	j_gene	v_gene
CASSQINTGTLDGGYTF	TGCGCCAGCAGCCAGATTAATACCGGGACACTTGATGGTGGCTACACCTTC	-	17	-	TRBJ1-2	TRBV4-3
CASSQVSPGQGWDYNEQFF	TGCGCCAGCAGCCAAGTTTCACCGGGACAGGGATGGGATTACAATGAGCAGTTCTTC	-	19	TRBD1	TRBJ2-1	TRBV4-3
CASSESRGNTEAFF	TGCGCCAGCAGTGAGTCCCGGGGGAACACTGAAGCTTTCTTT	-	14	-	TRBJ1-1	TRBV10-2
CASSQRGTSGYTDTQYF	TGCGCCAGCAGCCAAAGAGGGACTAGCGGATACACAGATACGCAGTATTTT	-	17	TRBD2	TRBJ2-3	TRBV4-3
CASSDRDRAHEQYF	TGTGCCAGCAGTGACCGGGACAGGGCCCACGAGCAGTACTTC	few	14	TRBD1	TRBJ2-7	TRBV6-1
CASVDRGDTDTQYF	TGTGCCAGCGTCGACAGGGGGGACACAGATACGCAGTATTTT	-	14	TRBD1	TRBJ2-3	TRBV19
CASSKVLKGEGNTIYF	TGTGCCAGCAGCAAAGTTTTGAAGGGAGAAGGAAACACCATATATTTT	-	16	-	TRBJ1-3	TRBV21-1
CASSSRGGQETQYF	TGCGCCAGCAGTTCGCGGGGGGGCCAGGAGACCCAGTACTTC	-	14	TRBD2	TRBJ2-5	TRBV10-1
CASSKGPRDKNIQYF	TGTGCCAGCAGCAAAGGGCCCAGGGACAAAAACATTCAGTACTTC	-	15	-	TRBJ2-4	TRBV21-1
CASTLTGFQGGNTEAFF	TGTGCCAGCACCTTAACAGGGTTTCAGGGTGGGAACACTGAAGCTTTCTTT	-	17	-	TRBJ1-1	TRBV27
CSVGGATGTKETQYF	TGCAGCGTTGGGGGCGCGACAGGGACGAAAGAGACCCAGTACTTC	-	15	TRBD1	TRBJ2-5	TRBV29-1
CASRAGLAIRLTDTQYF	TGTGCCAGCAGGGCGGGACTAGCGATTCGTCTCACAGATACGCAGTATTTT	-	17	TRBD2	TRBJ2-3	TRBV7-9
CASTPGDYGYTF	TGTGCCAGCACCCCCGGGGACTATGGCTACACCTTC	few	12	-	TRBJ1-2	TRBV7-9
CSVLDRGSANTGELFF	TGCAGCGTGCTCGACAGGGGATCCGCGAACACCGGGGAGCTGTTTTTT	-	16	TRBD1	TRBJ2-2	TRBV29-1
CASRPGGNTEAFF	TGTGCCAGCAGACCGGGGGGGAACACTGAAGCTTTCTTT	-	13	-	TRBJ1-1	TRBV7-2
CASSLRAGRNTEAFF	TGTGCCAGCAGCTTAAGGGCAGGGCGGAACACTGAAGCTTTCTTT	-	15	-	TRBJ1-1	TRBV7-2
CASSVREGEAFF	TGTGCCAGCAGCGTTCGAGAGGGAGAAGCTTTCTTT	few	12	-	TRBJ1-1	TRBV9
CASNRQGANTDTQYF	TGCGCCAGCAACCGACAGGGGGCGAACACAGATACGCAGTATTTT	-	15	TRBD1	TRBJ2-3	TRBV5-1
CASTQQGAGYTEAFF	TGTGCCAGCACGCAACAGGGGGCGGGATACACTGAAGCTTTCTTT	once	15	TRBD1	TRBJ1-1	TRBV2
CASSQDRGSPLHF	TGCGCCAGCAGCCAAGATCGGGGTTCACCCCTCCACTTT	-	13	-	TRBJ1-6	TRBV4-3
CASGLASGGVNYGYTF	TGTGCTAGTGGTTTGGCTTCCGGGGGGGTTAACTATGGCTACACCTTC	once	16	-	TRBJ1-2	TRBV12-5
CATSRDRGYGYTF	TGTGCCACCAGCAGAGATCGGGGCTATGGCTACACCTTC	-	13	-	TRBJ1-2	TRBV15
CATSRGTTGFSPLHF	TGTGCCACCAGCAGGGGAACGACAGGATTCTCACCCCTCCACTTT	-	15	-	TRBJ1-6	TRBV15
CASSPIPRTGSNQPQHF	TGTGCCAGCTCACCAATCCCTCGAACAGGGAGCAATCAGCCCCAGCATTTT	-	17	-	TRBJ1-5	TRBV18
CASQLYSPGEQYF	TGTGCCAGCCAGTTGTACTCCCCGGGCGAGCAGTACTTC	-	13	-	TRBJ2-7	TRBV6-6
CASSWTGVGEKLFF	TGTGCCAGCAGCTGGACAGGGGTGGGGGAAAAACTGTTTTTT	once	14	TRBD1	TRBJ1-4	TRBV7-9
CASSYGTGKRYEQYF	TGTGCCAGCAGTTACGGGACAGGGAAGCGATACGAGCAGTACTTC	-	15	TRBD1	TRBJ2-7	TRBV6-2/TRBV6-3
CASSDNPGTVKTEAFF	TGTGCCAGCAGCGACAACCCAGGGACAGTAAAAACTGAAGCTTTCTTT	-	16	TRBD1	TRBJ1-1	TRBV9
CSASRTGGAKNIQYF	TGCAGTGCTAGTCGAACAGGGGGGGCCAAAAACATTCAGTACTTC	-	15	TRBD1	TRBJ2-4	TRBV20-1
CASSSGGGFNTEAFF	TGCGCCAGCAGCTCCGGAGGGGGCTTTAACACTGAAGCTTTCTTT	-	15	TRBD1	TRBJ1-1	TRBV5-1
CASSRSGTTSTGELFF	TGTGCCAGCAGCCGATCCGGGACAACTAGCACCGGGGAGCTGTTTTTT	-	16	-	TRBJ2-2	TRBV5-4
CASSSTRAATGEKLFF	TGTGCCAGCAGTTCCACCCGGGCCGCAACGGGAGAAAAACTGTTTTTT	-	16	-	TRBJ1-4	TRBV27
CASRETGIQPQHF	TGTGCCAGCAGAGAGACAGGGATTCAGCCCCAGCATTTT	-	13	TRBD1	TRBJ1-5	TRBV2
CASSASPGQRTGELFF	TGTGCCAGCAGTGCTAGTCCGGGACAGCGAACCGGGGAGCTGTTTTTT	-	16	TRBD1	TRBJ2-2	TRBV6-1
CASSSIKTTGTVGYQPQHF	TGTGCCAGCAGTTCCATAAAGACCACCGGGACAGTAGGTTATCAGCCCCAGCATTTT	-	19	TRBD1	TRBJ1-5	TRBV6-2/TRBV6-3
CASSLPPGPQHF	TGTGCCAGCAGTTTACCCCCGGGGCCCCAGCATTTT	-	12	-	TRBJ1-5	TRBV12-3/TRBV12-4
CASRPINTGELFF	TGTGCCAGCAGACCTATAAACACCGGGGAGCTGTTTTTT	-	13	-	TRBJ2-2	TRBV7-9
CASSLLVGSPLHF	TGTGCCAGCAGCCTTTTAGTCGGTTCACCCCTCCACTTT	-	13	-	TRBJ1-6	TRBV5-6
CASSGTGGRNEKLFF	TGTGCCAGTAGCGGAACAGGGGGAAGGAATGAAAAACTGTTTTTT	-	15	TRBD1	TRBJ1-4	TRBV19
CAISESGQGDYGYTF	TGTGCCATCAGTGAGTCGGGACAGGGAGACTATGGCTACACCTTC	-	15	TRBD1	TRBJ1-2	TRBV10-3
CASSTTGDTEAFF	TGTGCCAGTAGTACAACAGGGGACACTGAAGCTTTCTTT	-	13	TRBD1	TRBJ1-1	TRBV19
CASSTQGNEKLFF	TGTGCCAGCAGTACACAGGGGAATGAAAAACTGTTTTTT	-	13	TRBD1	TRBJ1-4	TRBV11-2
CASRDRMNTEAFF	TGTGCCAGCAGGGACAGAATGAACACTGAAGCTTTCTTT	-	13	-	TRBJ1-1	TRBV6-5
CASSFTPTGESTDTQYF	TGTGCCAGCAGCTTTACCCCGACAGGGGAAAGCACAGATACGCAGTATTTT	-	17	TRBD1	TRBJ2-3	TRBV6-2/TRBV6-3
CASSGAIYEQYF	TGTGCCAGCAGTGGGGCTATATACGAGCAGTACTTC	-	12	-	TRBJ2-7	TRBV2